This T cell receptor beta chain was captured in a study of blood T cell repertoires in COVID-19. About the research overall: COVID-19 samples from acute and convalescent phases originated in the United States, Italy and Spain.

Profiling relied on immunoSEQ multiplex PCR, and the TCRdb table lists in-frame clones only, not all of them. The sample has about 280,000 clones, around 85% seen once. In germline, CDR1 is LNHDA, CDR2 SQIVND (reference sequence). The CDR3 is made up of 16 amino acids. V trimming: 6 bases; J trimming: 5 bases; junction bases outside the gene matches: 9. Sequencing was carried out using peripheral blood. This TCR was recovered from a man aged 45-65 years with active or convalescent COVID-19. The chain has TRBV19 and TRBJ1-6; TRBD1 matches 8 bases. CDR3 sequence (DNA): TGTGCCAGTAGCAAAGAAAGGGACAGGAATAATTCACCCCTCCACTTT. Residues: CASSKERDRNNSPLHF.